This T cell receptor beta chain was recorded in a study of shared clonotypes between healthy human individuals. Broader study findings: Blood was the only sampled material, and tissue repertoires likely differ.

On this clone: Its antigen is still unknown. The sample holds other DNA sequences that translate to the same CDR3.

The unsorted PBMC replicate PCRs were performed with about 280 ng DNA, around 27,000 T cell genomes. Method: immunoSEQ multiplex PCR; TCRdb's copy keeps in-frame clones and lacks some. The profile shows fewer than 650,000 clones, roughly 72% of them singletons. Nashville, Tennessee was home to all donors, who were Caucasian adults. Losses at the gene ends were 6 bases for V and 2 bases for J; bases not matched to a gene: 8. Germline-derived CDR1 and CDR2 are SQVTM and ANQGSEA. The CDR3 extends over 15 amino acids. V gene TRBV29-1 combines with J gene TRBJ2-5, with 11 bases matching TRBD1. The receptor's source is a woman in her thirties or forties in good health. Some clones in this sample may be carry-over from other donors' samples. Sample: PBMCs. The CDR3 nucleotides are TGCAGCGTCAGCGGACAGGGGGCCGGTCAAGAGACCCAGTACTTC. It translates to CSVSGQGAGQETQYF.